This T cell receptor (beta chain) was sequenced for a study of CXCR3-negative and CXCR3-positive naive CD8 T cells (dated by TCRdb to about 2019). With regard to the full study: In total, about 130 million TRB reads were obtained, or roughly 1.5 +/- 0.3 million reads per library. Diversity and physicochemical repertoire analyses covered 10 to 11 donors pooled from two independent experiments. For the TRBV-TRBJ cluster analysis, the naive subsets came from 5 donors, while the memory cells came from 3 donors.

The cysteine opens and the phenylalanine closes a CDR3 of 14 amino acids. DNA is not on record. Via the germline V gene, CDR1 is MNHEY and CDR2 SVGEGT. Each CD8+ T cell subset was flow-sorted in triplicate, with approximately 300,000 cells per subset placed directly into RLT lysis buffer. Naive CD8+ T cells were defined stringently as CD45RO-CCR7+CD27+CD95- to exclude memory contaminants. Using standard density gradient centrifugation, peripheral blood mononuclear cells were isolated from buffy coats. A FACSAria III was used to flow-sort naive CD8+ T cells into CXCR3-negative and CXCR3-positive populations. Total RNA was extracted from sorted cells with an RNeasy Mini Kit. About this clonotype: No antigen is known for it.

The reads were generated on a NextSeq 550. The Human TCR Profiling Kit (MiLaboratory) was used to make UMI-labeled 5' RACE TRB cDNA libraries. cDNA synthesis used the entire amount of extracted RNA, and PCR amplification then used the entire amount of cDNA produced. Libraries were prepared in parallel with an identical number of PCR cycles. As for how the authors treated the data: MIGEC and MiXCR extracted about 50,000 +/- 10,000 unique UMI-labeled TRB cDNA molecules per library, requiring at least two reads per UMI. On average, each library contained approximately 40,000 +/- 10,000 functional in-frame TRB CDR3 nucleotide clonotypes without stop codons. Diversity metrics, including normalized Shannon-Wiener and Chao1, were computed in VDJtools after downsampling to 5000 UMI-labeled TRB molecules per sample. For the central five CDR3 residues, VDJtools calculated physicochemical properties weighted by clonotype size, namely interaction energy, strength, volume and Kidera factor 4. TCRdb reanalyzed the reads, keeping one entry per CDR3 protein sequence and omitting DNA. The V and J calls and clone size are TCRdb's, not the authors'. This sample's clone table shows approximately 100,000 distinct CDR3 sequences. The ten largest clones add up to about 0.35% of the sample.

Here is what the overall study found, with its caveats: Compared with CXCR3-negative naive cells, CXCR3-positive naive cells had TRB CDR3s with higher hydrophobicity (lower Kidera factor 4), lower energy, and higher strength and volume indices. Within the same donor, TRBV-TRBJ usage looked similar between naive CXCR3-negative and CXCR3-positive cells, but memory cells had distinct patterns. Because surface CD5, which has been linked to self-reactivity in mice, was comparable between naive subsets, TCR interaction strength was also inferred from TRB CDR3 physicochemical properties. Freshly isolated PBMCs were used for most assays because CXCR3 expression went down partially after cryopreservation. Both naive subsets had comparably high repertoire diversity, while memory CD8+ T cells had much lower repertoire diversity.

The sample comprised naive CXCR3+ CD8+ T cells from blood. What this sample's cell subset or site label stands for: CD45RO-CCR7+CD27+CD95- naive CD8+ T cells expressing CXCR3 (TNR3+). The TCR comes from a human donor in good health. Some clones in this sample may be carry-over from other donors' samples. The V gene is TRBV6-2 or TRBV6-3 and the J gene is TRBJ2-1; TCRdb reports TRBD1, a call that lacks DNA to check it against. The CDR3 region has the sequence CASSPRLEYNEQFF.